Listed below are T cell receptor beta chains from one sample, sequenced in a study of CD8 T cells in seronegative destructive rheumatoid arthritis. Method: immunoSEQ multiplex PCR; TCRdb's copy keeps in-frame clones and lacks some. There are thousands of clones in the sample; under 80% occur only once, and roughly a third lies in the top ten. The sample taken for sequencing was CD8+ T cells from blood. The source of these receptors is a woman between 45 and 75 years old with seronegative destructive rheumatoid arthritis. The CDR3 runs from the conserved cysteine through the conserved F or W. Fields, in order: clone size, V gene, J gene, D gene, CDR3 DNA, CDR3 protein. D genes are given only for firm matches. Size is stated for part of the rows, as once, few or many counts, or as a class when the clone is expanded.

size: -
V: TRBV5-8
J: TRBJ2-1
D: TRBD2
DNA: TGTGCCAGCAGCAACCCGGGACTAGCGGACTGGGGTGAGCAGTTCTTC
CDR3: CASSNPGLADWGEQFF

size: once
V: TRBV7-3
J: TRBJ2-2
D: TRBD2
DNA: TGTGCCAGCAGCGAGGGACTAGGTCGGGCCGGGGAGCTGTTTTTT
CDR3: CASSEGLGRAGELFF

size: -
V: TRBV28
J: TRBJ1-3
D: -
DNA: TGTGCCAGCAGACCCCCGGGGGAGGTAAACACCATATATTTT
CDR3: CASRPPGEVNTIYF

size: -
V: TRBV28
J: TRBJ2-7
D: TRBD2
DNA: TGTGCCACGTGGGGGGGGTCCTACGAGCAGTACTTC
CDR3: CATWGGSYEQYF

size: -
V: TRBV5-4
J: TRBJ2-1
D: -
DNA: TGTGCCAGCAGCTCGCTTCCGGGCTCCTACAATGAGCAGTTCTTC
CDR3: CASSSLPGSYNEQFF

size: -
V: TRBV7-3
J: TRBJ2-7
D: -
DNA: TGTGCCAGCAGCAGCAGACTACCACAAAACTACGAGCAGTACTTC
CDR3: CASSSRLPQNYEQYF

size: -
V: TRBV25-1
J: TRBJ1-2
D: -
DNA: TGTGCCAGCAGTCAGGGCACCCTATATGGCTACACCTTC
CDR3: CASSQGTLYGYTF

size: few
V: TRBV4-1
J: TRBJ2-5
D: -
DNA: TGCGCCAGCAGCCAAGGAGTGCTCCGGGACAACCAAGAGACCCAGTACTTC
CDR3: CASSQGVLRDNQETQYF

size: once
V: TRBV27
J: TRBJ2-1
D: TRBD2
DNA: TGTGCCAGCAGTTTATCACTAGCGGGGCTCAATGAGCAGTTCTTC
CDR3: CASSLSLAGLNEQFF

size: -
V: TRBV27
J: TRBJ1-5
D: -
DNA: TGTGCCAGCAGTTTAATCGGGTTTAGCAATCAGCCCCAGCATTTT
CDR3: CASSLIGFSNQPQHF

size: -
V: TRBV5-8
J: TRBJ2-2
D: -
DNA: TGTGCCAGCAAATACCGAAGCGGCACCGGGGAGCTGTTTTTT
CDR3: CASKYRSGTGELFF

size: -
V: TRBV29-1
J: TRBJ1-1
D: -
DNA: TGCAGCGTCGCACAGGGGAACACTGAAGCTTTCTTT
CDR3: CSVAQGNTEAFF